The source of this TCR beta chain is a study of T cells in Graves' hyperthyroidism and ophthalmopathy. Study-wide results and limits: Most clonotypes that expanded in the thyroid above 0.001 also showed up in blood.

CDR3 length: 13 amino acids. Trimming pared 4 bases from V and 6 bases from J, leaving 12 bases between. Exclusions: uncontrolled infection, other autoimmune disease, pregnancy, lactation. Source material for PBMCs was about 10 ml fresh peripheral blood. Amplification of TCR beta CDR3 regions was performed using RNA transcripts as template. The HTBI primer set drove a first-round RT-PCR of the TCR CDR3. Each CDR3 protein is one row after TCRdb ran MiXCR on the multiplex PCR reads. The sample yields 350,000 to 400,000 distinct CDR3 sequences, about 20% seen once. This clonotype was counted many times. Antigen specificity is unknown.

Specimen: blood. The receptor's source is a woman under 30 with Graves' hyperthyroidism. The chain uses TRBV12-3 or TRBV12-4 and TRBJ1-1; tentatively, D is TRBD1 (6 bases). In DNA form, the CDR3 reads TGTGCCAGCAGTTGGGGGCGATTGTCTGAAGCTTTCTTT. As protein: CASSWGRLSEAFF.